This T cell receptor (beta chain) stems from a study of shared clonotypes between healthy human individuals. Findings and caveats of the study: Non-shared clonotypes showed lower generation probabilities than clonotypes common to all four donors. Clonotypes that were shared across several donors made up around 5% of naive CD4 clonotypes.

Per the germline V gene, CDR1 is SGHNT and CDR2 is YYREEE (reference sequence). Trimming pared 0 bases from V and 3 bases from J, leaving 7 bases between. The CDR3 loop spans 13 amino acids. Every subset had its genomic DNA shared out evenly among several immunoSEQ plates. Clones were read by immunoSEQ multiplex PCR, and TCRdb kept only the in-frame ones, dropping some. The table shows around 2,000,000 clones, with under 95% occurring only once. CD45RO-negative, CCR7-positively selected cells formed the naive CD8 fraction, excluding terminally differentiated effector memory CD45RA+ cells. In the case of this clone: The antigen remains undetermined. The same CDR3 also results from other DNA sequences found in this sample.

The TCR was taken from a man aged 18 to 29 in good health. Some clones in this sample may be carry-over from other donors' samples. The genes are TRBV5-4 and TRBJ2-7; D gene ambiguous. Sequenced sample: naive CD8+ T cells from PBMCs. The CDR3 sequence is CASSLGSDYEQYF. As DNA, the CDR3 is TGTGCCAGCAGCTTGGGGAGCGACTACGAGCAGTACTTC.